One sample yielded the 10 T cell receptor beta chains listed below, sequenced in a study of blood T cell repertoires in COVID-19. Some clones are missing from TCRdb's copy, which holds only in-frame ones; the method was immunoSEQ multiplex PCR. The sample carries more than 120,000 clones, 87% recorded once. The specimen was peripheral blood. These receptors were taken from a woman aged 50 to 60 with active or convalescent COVID-19.

This chain connects TRBV4-1 to TRBJ1-5; TRBD1 aligns across 11 bases. V shed 0 bases and J 2 bases; nucleotides not matched to a gene: 6. Germline V lookup: CDR1 MGHRA, CDR2 YSYEKL. The CDR3 length is 18 residues. In nucleotides, the CDR3 is TGCGCCAGCAGCCAAGATCTGGGACAGGGGGTTGGCAATCAGCCCCAGCATTTT. The encoded protein is CASSQDLGQGVGNQPQHF.

The V and J genes are TRBV5-1 and TRBJ1-2; 7 bases map to TRBD1. J lost 4 bases, V lost 4 bases, and 10 bases had no gene match. The CDR3 runs 15 residues. Germline V CDR1 and CDR2: SGHRS, YFSETQ. The CDR3 sequence is CASSARQGTFYGYTF. Here the CDR3 DNA reads TGCGCCAGCAGCGCCCGACAGGGAACCTTCTATGGCTACACCTTC.

The chain links TRBV3-1 (or the pseudogene TRBV3-2) to TRBJ1-5; D ambiguous. Trimming removed 4 bases from V and 4 bases from J, with 8 bases in between. The CDR3 runs 13 residues. Germline V CDR1 and CDR2: LGHDT, YNNKEL (reference sequence). The chain's CDR3 is CASSPEGNQPQHF. As DNA, the CDR3 is TGTGCCAGCAGCCCGGAGGGAAATCAGCCCCAGCATTTT.

The chain combines TRBV6-5 with TRBJ1-1, with D possibly matching TRBD1 (5 bases). This CDR3 is 12 amino acids long. V lost 6 bases, J lost 5 bases, and 10 bases lay in between. From germline, CDR1 is MNHEY and CDR2 SVGAGI. The CDR3 bases are TGTGCCAGCAGCCGGGGGGGAACTGAAGCTTTCTTT. Protein: CASSRGGTEAFF.

This chain connects TRBV28 to TRBJ1-5, with D possibly TRBD1 on 5 matching bases. Trimming pared 10 bases from V and 3 bases from J, leaving 13 bases between. The CDR3 loop spans 13 amino acids. Germline V gives CDR1 MDHEN, CDR2 SYDVKM. The CDR3 nucleotides are TGTGCCACCCACCGGGACTTCAATCAGCCCCAGCATTTT. Protein product: CATHRDFNQPQHF.

CDR3: CASSVEGQTEAFF. The CDR3, as DNA: TGTGCCAGCAGCGTCGAGGGTCAAACTGAAGCTTTCTTT. The chain uses TRBV9 and TRBJ1-1; no firm D call. Germline CDR1 SGDLS, CDR2 YYNGEE. The CDR3 covers 13 residues. V lost 2 bases, J lost 5 bases, and 10 bases lay in between.

V usage is TRBV18 and J usage is TRBJ2-2; D possibly corresponds to TRBD1 (5 bases). Trimming pared 6 bases from V and 0 bases from J, leaving 14 bases between. The CDR3 runs to 16 residues. Germline loops: CDR1 KGHSH, CDR2 LQKENI. In DNA, the CDR3 is TGTGCCAGCTCCAAGTTTAGGGGCGCGAACACCGGGGAGCTGTTTTTT. Amino acid sequence: CASSKFRGANTGELFF.

In nucleotides, the CDR3 is TGTGCCACCAGTGGAAGGGAGTACGATGGCTACACCTTC. It is translated as CATSGREYDGYTF. This chain connects TRBV24-1 to TRBJ1-2; D unclear. The germline CDR1 and CDR2 sequences are KGHDR and SFDVKD. This CDR3 is 13 amino acids long. The V and J ends lost 5 bases and 6 bases respectively, with 12 bases between them.

The gene calls are TRBV10-3 and TRBJ1-4, with TRBD1 identical over 9 bases. The CDR3 has 16 amino acids. CDR1 and CDR2 from the germline V gene are ENHRY and SYGVKD. V trimming: 0 bases; J trimming: 7 bases; junction bases outside the gene matches: 6. In DNA, the CDR3 is TGTGCCATCAGTGAGTCACCGGGACAGGGCAGTGAAAAACTGTTTTTT. It encodes CAISESPGQGSEKLFF.

On this clone: An end of the junction does not agree with germline; a read error may underlie this. V usage is TRBV2 and J usage is TRBJ2-7, with 10 bases matching TRBD2. The CDR3 spans 16 residues. Germline V gives CDR1 SNHLY, CDR2 FYNNEI. CDR3 sequence: CASREAGGPRDYEQYF. The CDR3 region has the DNA TGTGCCAGCAGGGAAGCGGGAGGGCCGCGGGACTACGAGCAGTACTTC.